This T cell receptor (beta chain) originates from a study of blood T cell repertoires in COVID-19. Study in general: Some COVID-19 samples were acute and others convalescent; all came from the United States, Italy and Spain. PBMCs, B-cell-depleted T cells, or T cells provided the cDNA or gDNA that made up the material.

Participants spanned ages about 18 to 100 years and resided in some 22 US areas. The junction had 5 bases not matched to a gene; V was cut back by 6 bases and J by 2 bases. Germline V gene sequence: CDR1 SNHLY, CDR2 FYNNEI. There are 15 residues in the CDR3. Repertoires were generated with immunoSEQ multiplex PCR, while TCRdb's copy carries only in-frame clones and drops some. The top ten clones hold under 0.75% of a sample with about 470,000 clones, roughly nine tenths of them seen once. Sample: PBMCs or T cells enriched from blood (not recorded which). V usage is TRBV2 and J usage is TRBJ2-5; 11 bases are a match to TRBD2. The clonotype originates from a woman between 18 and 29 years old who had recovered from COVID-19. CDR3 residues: CASSALAGGQETQYF. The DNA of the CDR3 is TGTGCCAGCAGCGCTCTAGCGGGGGGTCAAGAGACCCAGTACTTC.